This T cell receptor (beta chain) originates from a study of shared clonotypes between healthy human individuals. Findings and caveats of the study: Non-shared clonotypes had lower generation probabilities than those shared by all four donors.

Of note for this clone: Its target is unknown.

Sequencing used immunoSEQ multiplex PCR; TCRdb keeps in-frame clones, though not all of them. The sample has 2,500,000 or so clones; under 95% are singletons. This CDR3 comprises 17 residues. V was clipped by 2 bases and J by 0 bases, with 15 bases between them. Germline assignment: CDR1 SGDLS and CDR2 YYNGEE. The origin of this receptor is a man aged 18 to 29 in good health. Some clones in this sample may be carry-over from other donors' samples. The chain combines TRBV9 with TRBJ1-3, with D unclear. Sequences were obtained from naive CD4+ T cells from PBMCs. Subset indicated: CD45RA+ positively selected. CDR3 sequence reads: CASSVTDSQSSGNTIYF. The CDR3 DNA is TGTGCCAGCAGCGTGACCGATTCTCAGAGCTCTGGAAACACCATATATTTT.